This entry lists 2 T cell receptor beta chains sequenced from one sample in a study of naive and memory T cell subsets (dated by TCRdb to about 2017). A robust, sensitive protocol for the amplification, sequencing and analysis of TCRs was described in the study, in which 3' ligation of a UMI-containing oligonucleotide to TCR cDNA was used. Library preparation employed 5' RACE. Sequencing relied on an Illumina MiSeq. The ligated cDNA was amplified in four rounds of PCR with nested alpha and beta constant region primers together with the SP2 primer. The public reads were reanalyzed by TCRdb: fastp trimming at Q25, MiXCR alignment, in-frame beta chains only. Every distinct CDR3 protein forms one entry, paired with its most common genes and DNA. The sample table shows tens of thousands of distinct CDR3 sequences, and 4% to 5% are seen once. Approximately 0.84% of the sample is in the top ten clones. These receptors all come from a female donor in good health.

This clonotype showed up many times. The V call is TRBV5-1, the J call TRBJ2-3; D is unclear. The germline CDR1 and CDR2 sequences are SGHRS and YFSETQ. V was cut by 4 bases and J by 2 bases, with 20 bases left in between. The length of the CDR3 is 17 residues. The CDR3 protein is CASSERRTPGPTDTQYF. CDR3 coding DNA: TGCGCCAGCAGCGAGAGAAGAACACCCGGGCCCACAGATACGCAGTATTTT.

This chain joins TRBV4-1 and TRBJ2-7, with 7 nucleotides matching TRBD2. After removal of 0 bases from V and 6 bases from J, the junction contained 11 bases not matched to a gene. The CDR3 has 16 residues. Germline-derived CDR1 and CDR2 are MGHRA and YSYEKL. The CDR3 spells CASSQDGAGVGREQYF. The CDR3 region has the DNA TGCGCCAGCAGCCAAGACGGCGCGGGAGTAGGTCGCGAGCAGTACTTC.